This T cell receptor beta chain was sequenced during a study of T cell repertoires in aging, cancer and after chemotherapy. Study in general: Healthy donor repertoires were recorded over several months to years and showed clear clonal overlap. General study points: Rebound thymic output was suggested by rising median generation probability during chemotherapy in each cancer cohort.

This clonotype is medium-sized. Antigen: not known. TCR beta rearrangements were amplified from peripheral blood genomic DNA. Multiplex touch-down PCR with TRB-A/B primers amplified rearranged V-D-J TRB sequences. TCRdb passed the multiplex PCR reads through MiXCR, listing each CDR3 protein once. The sample holds over 9,000 distinct CDR3 sequences, 20% to 30% seen once. The CDR3 contains 12 residues. The germline V and J ends were trimmed by 2 bases and 5 bases, with 6 bases remaining between them. In germline, CDR1 is SEHNR, CDR2 FQNEAQ (reference sequence). The sample consisted of blood. This clonotype originated in a human donor in good health. This chain connects TRBV7-9 to TRBJ1-1; unclear D gene. In nucleotides, the CDR3 is TGTGCCAGCAGCTTATACCCTACTGAAGCTTTCTTT. This encodes CASSLYPTEAFF.